A single sample is the source of the 32 T cell receptor beta chains below, sequenced in a study of T cell repertoires in cytomegalovirus infection. One entry per CDR3 protein, called by TCRdb with MiXCR from the reads. The data hold around 69,000 distinct CDR3 sequences, with less than 30% observed a single time. The antigens these receptors bind are not known. This sample comprised CD8+ T cells from cultured PBMCs, obtained from culture after CMV antigen stimulation. The receptors originated from a human donor in good health (CMV status not recorded). Some clones in this sample may be carry-over from other donors' samples.

This clonotype was seen ten or more times. J is TRBJ2-1 and V is TRBV6-1; D gene ambiguous. Germline CDR1 and CDR2: MNHNS and SASEGT. The CDR3 consists of 16 residues. Trimming removed 7 bases at V and 6 bases at J, with 22 bases between. Written as DNA, the CDR3 is TGTGCCAGCACCTATAGGGCAGCATCCGAGCGCAATGAGCAGTTCTTC. Translating it yields CASTYRAASERNEQFF.

The chain couples TRBV28 to TRBJ1-1; no clear D. Trimming took 7 bases from V and 10 from J, leaving 16 bases between them. CDR1 and CDR2 (germline): MDHEN, SYDVKM. CDR3 length: 12 residues. The CDR3 sequence is CASTRGRLSAFF. DNA for the CDR3: TGTGCCAGCACCCGCGGTCGTTTGTCAGCTTTCTTT.

This clonotype has a count of ten or more. This sequence joins TRBV6-5 and TRBJ2-1; 10 bases map to TRBD2. V dropped 6 bases and J dropped 6; count of bases not matched to a gene: 8. The CDR3 totals 15 residues. Germline CDR1 MNHEY, CDR2 SVGAGI. The CDR3 region has the DNA TGTGCCAGCAGCCCCGGGACTAGCGCGTCCAATGAGCAGTTCTTC. Protein: CASSPGTSASNEQFF.

V is TRBV12-5 and J is TRBJ2-7; no clear D gene. The germline V gene encodes CDR1 LGHNT and CDR2 FRNRAP. CDR3 length: 12 amino acids. V shed 2 bases and J shed 3 bases, with 5 bases lying between them. This chain's CDR3 is CASGLLHYEQYF. CDR3 bases: TGTGCTAGTGGTTTGCTCCACTACGAGCAGTACTTC.

This clonotype was recorded a few times. V is TRBV29-1 and J is TRBJ1-1; D call uncertain. This CDR3 has 11 residues. The germline gives CDR1 SQVTM, CDR2 ANQGSEA. Between the trimmed V and J ends, which lost 4 bases and 1 base, there was a span of 4 bases. In nucleotides, the CDR3 is TGCAGCGTTGGGGAGAACACTGAAGCTTTCTTT. Translating gives CSVGENTEAFF.

This sequence joins TRBV5-1 and TRBJ2-7; tentatively, D is TRBD1 or TRBD2 (6 bases each). Germline V lookup: CDR1 SGHRS, CDR2 YFSETQ. V lost 5 bases, J lost 6 bases, and 15 bases lay in between. The CDR3 is 13 amino acids. CDR3 nucleotides: TGCGCCAGCAGGGGAGGACAGATAACCGAGCAGTACTTC. Its translation is CASRGGQITEQYF.

This chain links TRBV7-2 with TRBJ1-1; D gene uncertain. The length of the CDR3 is 14 residues. The ends were cut back, 4 bases at V and 1 base at J, with 10 bases in the middle. The germline V gene has CDR1 SGHTA and CDR2 FQGNSA. CDR3 sequence: CASSSRIANTEAFF. The CDR3 DNA reads as TGTGCCAGCAGCTCTAGAATAGCGAACACTGAAGCTTTCTTT. The full variable domain, in which reference TRBV7-2 and TRBJ1-1 provide the parts outside the CDR3, is GAGVSQSPSNKVTEKGKDVELRCDPISGHTALYWYRQSLGQGLEFLIYFQGNSAPDKSGLPSDRFSAERTGGSVSTLTIQRTQQEDSAVYLCASSSRIANTEAFFGQGTRLTVV.

The rearrangement links TRBV4-3 to TRBJ1-2, with D unclear. CDR3 length: 16 amino acids. The germline V gene has CDR1 LGHNA and CDR2 YSLEER. Trimming removed 0 bases at V and 4 bases at J, with 15 bases between. The CDR3 DNA reads as TGCGCCAGCAGCCAAGACACGGTGCAGTTCCTCTATGGCTACACCTTC. It encodes CASSQDTVQFLYGYTF.

This clonotype was observed a few times. The chain carries TRBV12-3 or TRBV12-4 and TRBJ2-3, with TRBD1 matching 8 bases. J was trimmed by 3 bases and V by 5 bases; bases with no gene match: 4. This CDR3 is 14 amino acids long. The CDR3 spells CASSPGGGTDTQYF. The CDR3 bases are TGTGCCAGCAGTCCAGGGGGCGGGACAGATACGCAGTATTTT.

The rearrangement uses TRBV28 and TRBJ1-3; D is ambiguous. The CDR3 runs to 14 residues. The V and J ends lost 3 bases and 4 bases respectively, with 10 bases between them. The germline CDR1 and CDR2 sequences are MDHEN and SYDVKM. The CDR3 DNA is TGTGCCAGCAGTTTCGAGGAACTAGGAAACACCATATATTTT. Translated: CASSFEELGNTIYF.

This clonotype was seen at least ten times. The J gene is TRBJ2-1, the V gene TRBV6-2 or TRBV6-3; 11 nucleotides match TRBD2. J gave up 8 bases and V 4 bases, and 4 bases lay outside the gene matches. Germline assignment: CDR1 MNHEY and CDR2 SVGEGT. The CDR3 spans 14 residues. The CDR3: CASSLAGGLDEQFF. The CDR3 region has the DNA TGTGCCAGCAGTTTAGCGGGGGGGCTCGATGAGCAGTTCTTC.

This clonotype was seen at least ten times. The chain is built from TRBV30 and TRBJ2-2; D gene uncertain. Germline assignment: CDR1 GTSNPN and CDR2 SVGIG (reference sequence). The CDR3 has 13 residues. V lost 2 bases to trimming and J lost 6 bases, with 10 bases between them. The CDR3 protein is CAWSLAVAGELFF. CDR3 coding DNA: TGTGCCTGGAGTTTGGCTGTAGCCGGGGAGCTGTTTTTT.

Comments on this clonotype: Since a much larger clone is just one base distant, this may be a read error. This rearrangement joins TRBV7-2 to TRBJ2-7, with 10 positions matching TRBD2. Losses at the gene ends were 5 bases for V and 7 bases for J; bases not matched to a gene: 11. Germline CDR1 is SGHTA and CDR2 is FQGNSA. The CDR3 loop spans 15 amino acids. The CDR3 is CASSPYLAGAMEQYF. The CDR3 DNA is TGTGCCAGCAGCCCGTATCTAGCGGGAGCAATGGAGCAGTACTTC.

This clonotype appeared many times. V usage is TRBV4-1 and J usage is TRBJ2-1; maybe TRBD1 (6 bases). The CDR3 totals 17 residues. Germline CDR1 and CDR2: MGHRA and YSYEKL. Trimming pared 0 bases from V and 0 bases from J, leaving 12 bases between. The CDR3 loop reads CASSQDWTDYSYNEQFF. The CDR3 DNA reads as TGCGCCAGCAGCCAAGACTGGACAGACTACTCCTACAATGAGCAGTTCTTC.

About this clonotype: Given a much more abundant clone one base away, this may be a read error. V and J are TRBV7-2 and TRBJ1-2; 7 bases match TRBD1. This CDR3 is built from 17 residues. V was pared by 2 bases and J by 5 bases, with 14 bases of the junction left unmatched. Germline CDR1 is SGHTA and CDR2 is FQGNSA. Written as DNA, the CDR3 is TGTGCCAGCAGCTTATTCGACAGGGCTCTCGCGGAGTATGGCTACACCTTC. Protein product: CASSLFDRALAEYGYTF.

This clonotype was observed at least ten times. The chain employs TRBV19 and TRBJ2-5; TRBD2 matches at 7 bases. Germline assignment: CDR1 LNHDA and CDR2 SQIVND (reference sequence). The junction had 9 bases not matched to a gene; V was cut back by 7 bases and J by 1 base. The CDR3 has 15 residues. In DNA, the CDR3 is TGTGCCAGTAAAGGTTTGCGGGGGAGCCAAGAGACCCAGTACTTC. Protein product: CASKGLRGSQETQYF. Full variable domain (missing parts from reference TRBV19 and TRBJ2-5): DGGITQSPKYLFRKEGQNVTLSCEQNLNHDAMYWYRQDPGQGLRLIYYSQIVNDFQKGDIAEGYSVSREKKESFPLTVTSAQKNPTAFYLCASKGLRGSQETQYFGPGTRLLVL.

At least ten counts were recorded for this clonotype. This sequence joins TRBV20-1 and TRBJ1-3; D is undetermined. Germline V gene data show CDR1 as DFQATT and CDR2 as SNEGSKA (reference sequence). V lost 8 bases to trimming and J lost 0 bases, with 8 bases between them. This CDR3 is built from 12 residues. The CDR3 loop is CSCGSSGNTIYF. In DNA, the CDR3 is TGCAGTTGCGGGAGCTCTGGAAACACCATATATTTT.

The chain recombines TRBV6-6 with TRBJ2-5; 14 bases map to TRBD2. Germline V gene lookup returns CDR1 MNHNY and CDR2 SVGAGI (reference sequence). The CDR3 is made up of 16 amino acids. J gave up 3 bases and V 5 bases, and 5 bases lay outside the gene matches. This CDR3 reads CASSSEGLAGEETQYF. The CDR3 bases are TGTGCCAGCAGTAGTGAGGGACTAGCGGGAGAAGAGACCCAGTACTTC.

V is TRBV7-6 and J is TRBJ1-5, with TRBD1 as a possible D gene (6 bases). The CDR3 runs 15 residues. The germline V gene encodes CDR1 SGHVS and CDR2 FNYEAQ. Deletions cut 1 base from V and 0 bases from J, with 7 bases between. The CDR3 DNA reads TGTGCCAGCAGCTTAGGGACAGATAGCAATCAGCCCCAGCATTTT. Amino acids: CASSLGTDSNQPQHF. Complete variable domain (other parts from reference TRBV7-6 and TRBJ1-5): GAGVSQSPRYKVTKRGQDVALRCDPISGHVSLYWYRQALGQGPEFLTYFNYEAQQDKSGLPNDRFSAERPEGSISTLTIQRTEQRDSAMYRCASSLGTDSNQPQHFGDGTRLSIL.

This clonotype was counted a single time. This sequence joins TRBV27 and TRBJ1-5; TRBD1 is a possible D gene (6 bases). Trimming removed 2 bases at V and 7 bases at J, with 12 bases between. This CDR3 is 14 amino acids long. Per the germline V gene, CDR1 is MNHEY and CDR2 is SMNVEV (reference sequence). CDR3 in DNA: TGTGCCAGCAGTTTAAAAGGAGGGGGGCAGCCCCAGCATTTT. Translation gives CASSLKGGGQPQHF.

The J gene is TRBJ2-5, the V gene TRBV7-7; 10 bases fit TRBD2. The trim removed 5 bases at V and 5 bases at J, leaving 11 bases unmatched. This CDR3 has 16 residues. Per germline, CDR1 SSHAT and CDR2 FNYEAQ (reference sequence). The CDR3 DNA is TGTGCCAGCAGCCTGGGACCAGCGGGGGGGGGGGAGACCCAGTACTTC. Protein sequence: CASSLGPAGGGETQYF.

This clonotype was seen more than once but under ten times. This chain uses TRBV7-9 with TRBJ2-3; TRBD2 matches 12 bases. Trimming at V came to 2 bases and at J to 2 bases, leaving 2 bases not matched to a gene. The CDR3 is made up of 16 amino acids. Per germline, CDR1 SEHNR and CDR2 FQNEAQ (reference sequence). This chain's CDR3 is CASSLTSGGYTDTQYF. The CDR3, as DNA: TGTGCCAGCAGCTTAACTAGCGGGGGGTACACAGATACGCAGTATTTT.

The rearrangement uses TRBV7-8 and TRBJ1-1, with D hard to call. The V end lost 1 base, the J end lost 0 bases, and 6 bases lay between the germline ends. From germline, CDR1 is SGHVS and CDR2 FQNEAQ. The CDR3 runs to 14 residues. The CDR3 DNA reads as TGTGCCAGCAGCTTAGACAGACTGAACACTGAAGCTTTCTTT. This gives the protein CASSLDRLNTEAFF. The full variable domain, completed using reference TRBV7-8 and TRBJ1-1, is GAGVSQSPRYKVAKRGQDVALRCDPISGHVSLFWYQQALGQGPEFLTYFQNEAQLDKSGLPSDRFFAERPEGSVSTLKIQRTQQEDSAVYLCASSLDRLNTEAFFGQGTRLTVV.

This chain connects TRBV6-2 or TRBV6-3 to TRBJ2-2; D unclear. The CDR3 is made up of 14 amino acids. V was shortened by 5 bases and J by 4 bases, with 11 bases between the two germline ends. CDR1 is MNHEY, CDR2 SVGEGT, per germline. CDR3 in DNA: TGTGCCAGCAGTCTAGTCCTTCCCACCGGGGAGCTGTTTTTT. This sequence encodes CASSLVLPTGELFF.

The chain links TRBV4-3 to TRBJ2-2; the D is unclear. Trimming cost V 0 bases and J 6 bases, with 8 bases left between them. Germline CDR1 LGHNA, CDR2 YSLEER. The CDR3 has 14 residues. CDR3 sequence (DNA): TGCGCCAGCAGCCAAGATGAGCTGGCCGGGGAGCTGTTTTTT. It translates to CASSQDELAGELFF.

The CDR3 loop is CASSYTGLGYEQYF. CDR3 DNA sequence: TGTGCCAGCAGTTATACAGGGCTCGGATACGAGCAGTACTTC. The J gene is TRBJ2-7, the V gene TRBV12-3 or TRBV12-4; the D gene is possibly TRBD1 (6 bases). This CDR3 is built from 14 residues. Deletions cut 4 bases from V and 4 bases from J, with 14 bases between.

The gene calls are TRBV11-2 and TRBJ2-7, with 8 bases aligning to TRBD1. Per germline, CDR1 SGHAT and CDR2 FQNNGV. J was trimmed by 3 bases and V by 3 bases; bases with no gene match: 4. CDR3 length: 14 residues. The CDR3, as DNA: TGTGCCAGCAGCTTCGACAGGGGTAGCTACGAGCAGTACTTC. Amino acid sequence: CASSFDRGSYEQYF.

This clonotype was found a few times. This chain links TRBV4-3 with TRBJ2-1; perhaps TRBD1 as D (6 bases). Germline values: CDR1 LGHNA, CDR2 YSLEER. The V gene lost 4 bases and the J gene lost 5 bases, with 12 bases spanning the gap. The CDR3 extends over 14 amino acids. CDR3 nucleotide sequence: TGCGCCAGCAGCCCCTTCGCAGGGGACAATGAGCAGTTCTTC. It translates to CASSPFAGDNEQFF.

Only a few counts were recorded for this clonotype. The chain carries TRBV12-3 or TRBV12-4 and TRBJ2-7; 8 nucleotides line up with TRBD1. This CDR3 spans 16 amino acids. After removal of 2 bases from V and 2 bases from J, the junction contained 8 bases not matched to a gene. This CDR3 reads CASSLPYRGATYEQYF. The CDR3 DNA is TGTGCCAGCAGTTTACCTTACAGGGGGGCTACCTACGAGCAGTACTTC.

This clonotype is termed medium-sized. The rearrangement uses TRBV6-1 and TRBJ2-4, with D maybe TRBD1 (5 bases). The germline V and J ends were trimmed by 5 bases and 1 base, with 12 bases remaining between them. Germline assignment: CDR1 MNHNS and CDR2 SASEGT. CDR3 size: 15 residues. CDR3 in amino acids: CASSMGPAAKNIQYF. The CDR3 nucleotides read TGTGCCAGCAGTATGGGGCCGGCGGCCAAAAACATTCAGTACTTC.

The chain is built from TRBV20-1 and TRBJ2-7; 7 bases are shared with TRBD1. Trimming at V came to 5 bases and at J to 3 bases, leaving 10 bases not matched to a gene. This CDR3 is built from 14 residues. Per the germline V gene, CDR1 is DFQATT and CDR2 is SNEGSKA (reference sequence). For the CDR3, the DNA is TGCAGTGCTCCGGGGACAGAGAATTTCTACGAGCAGTACTTC. Protein: CSAPGTENFYEQYF.

As for this clonotype: One end of the junction varies from germline; a read error may be responsible. V usage is TRBV7-2 and J usage is TRBJ2-2; D is undetermined. CDR1 and CDR2 (germline): SGHTA, FQGNSA. The CDR3 contains 13 residues. The CDR3 nucleotides are TGTGCCGGCAGTTCAGGGAACACCGGGGAGCTGTTTTTT. Translation: CAGSSGNTGELFF.